These 27 T cell receptor beta chains were sequenced from one sample in a study of spatial heterogeneity in lung cancer. Regarding time point: blood at routine non-recurrence follow-up after resection. TCRdb independently ran MiXCR on the 5' RACE reads; one entry per CDR3 protein. The sample gives 40,000 or so distinct CDR3 sequences, roughly 10% of which show up once; 17% is in the top ten. Sequencing used PBMCs, obtained at follow-up. The receptors originated from a female donor with early-stage non-small cell lung cancer.

J is TRBJ1-2 and V is TRBV6-2 or TRBV6-3; 10 positions match TRBD1. Per germline, CDR1 MNHEY and CDR2 SVGEGT. The V gene end was trimmed by 2 bases and the J gene end by 2 bases; junction bases not matched to a gene: 8. There are 17 residues in the CDR3. In nucleotides, the CDR3 is TGTGCCAGCAGTTACAGGAGACAGGGGGCAGAAAACTATGGCTACACCTTC. Translated: CASSYRRQGAENYGYTF.

This clonotype was found a few times. This sequence joins TRBV9 and TRBJ1-6; 12 positions agree with TRBD1. V gave up 4 bases and J gave up 7 bases; unmatched junction bases: 6. Germline V gene lookup returns CDR1 SGDLS and CDR2 YYNGEE. This CDR3 is 16 amino acids long. The CDR3 sequence: CASSTGTGGGNSPLHF. The CDR3 DNA reads TGTGCCAGCAGCACCGGGACAGGGGGCGGAAATTCACCCCTCCACTTT.

Details on this clonotype: One base away lies a much larger clone, so this may be a sequencing read error. The V call is TRBV20-1, the J call TRBJ1-1; 12 nucleotides agree with TRBD1. The germline V gene encodes CDR1 DFQATT and CDR2 SNEGSKA (reference sequence). V was clipped by 1 base and J by 3 bases; unmatched bases: 6. The CDR3 is 16 residues long. The CDR3 reads CSARVSGQGADTEAFF. The DNA for the CDR3 is TGCAGTGCTAGAGTGTCGGGACAGGGGGCGGACACTGAAGCTTTCTTT.

This clonotype was detected a few times. The chain is built from TRBV27 and TRBJ1-5; the match to TRBD1 covers 8 bases. The CDR3 covers 14 residues. J was trimmed by 2 bases and V by 5 bases; bases with no gene match: 2. Germline CDR1 is MNHEY and CDR2 is SMNVEV (reference sequence). CDR3 loop: CASSPQGGNQPQHF. The CDR3 DNA reads as TGTGCCAGCAGTCCACAGGGGGGCAATCAGCCCCAGCATTTT.

Judged by abundance, this clonotype is medium-sized (0.01 to 0.1%). The V and J genes are TRBV3-1 and TRBJ2-3, with TRBD2 as a possible D gene (5 bases). The length of the CDR3 is 13 residues. Trimming shortened V by 6 bases and J by 2 bases, and 9 bases separated the two germline ends. The germline gives CDR1 LGHDT, CDR2 YNNKEL (reference sequence). The CDR3 DNA sequence: TGTGCCAGCAGACGGGAACTCACAGATACGCAGTATTTT. Amino acid sequence: CASRRELTDTQYF.

In its sample, this clonotype was seen many times. The chain uses TRBV19 and TRBJ1-1; 7 positions agree with TRBD1. This CDR3 region has 13 residues. Germline loops: CDR1 LNHDA, CDR2 SQIVND (reference sequence). After removal of 6 bases from V and 4 bases from J, the junction contained 5 bases not matched to a gene. In nucleotides, the CDR3 is TGTGCCAGTAGCGCATCAGGGGGCACTGAAGCTTTCTTT. As protein: CASSASGGTEAFF. The full variable domain, its missing parts supplied by reference TRBV19 and TRBJ1-1, is DGGITQSPKYLFRKEGQNVTLSCEQNLNHDAMYWYRQDPGQGLRLIYYSQIVNDFQKGDIAEGYSVSREKKESFPLTVTSAQKNPTAFYLCASSASGGTEAFFGQGTRLTVV.

This clonotype was counted ten times or more. This chain joins TRBV5-1 and TRBJ1-1; the match to TRBD1 covers 7 bases. Germline values: CDR1 SGHRS, CDR2 YFSETQ. The CDR3 extends over 13 amino acids. V was clipped by 4 bases and J by 2 bases; unmatched bases: 2. The CDR3 region is CASSRDSNTEAFF. In DNA form, the CDR3 reads TGCGCCAGCAGCCGGGACAGTAACACTGAAGCTTTCTTT.

This chain uses TRBV27 with TRBJ2-3, with 13 bases aligning to TRBD2. Germline V lookup: CDR1 MNHEY, CDR2 SMNVEV (reference sequence). This CDR3 is built from 17 residues. The V and J ends lost 3 bases and 1 base, in that order; junction bases with no gene match: 4. The CDR3 sequence: CASSFPGLAGGTDTQYF. As DNA, the CDR3 is TGTGCCAGCAGTTTTCCAGGACTAGCGGGGGGCACAGATACGCAGTATTTT.

This CDR3 reads CSARDPSGGPDTQYF. Written as DNA, the CDR3 is TGCAGTGCTAGAGATCCTAGCGGGGGGCCAGATACGCAGTATTTT. This chain joins TRBV20-1 and TRBJ2-3; 11 nucleotides match TRBD2. CDR1 and CDR2 (germline): DFQATT, SNEGSKA (reference sequence). This CDR3 contains 15 residues. The V and J ends lost 0 bases and 4 bases, in that order; junction bases with no gene match: 3.

This clonotype came up many times. The chain has TRBV14 and TRBJ2-1, with 8 bases aligning to TRBD2. This CDR3 has 15 amino acids. V was clipped by 5 bases and J by 2 bases; unmatched bases: 5. Germline assignment: CDR1 SGHDN and CDR2 FVKESK. This chain's CDR3 is CASSVGGAAYNEQFF. CDR3 sequence (DNA): TGTGCCAGCAGCGTCGGGGGGGCCGCCTACAATGAGCAGTTCTTC.

Many counts were recorded for this clonotype. The V call is TRBV5-5, the J call TRBJ2-7; unclear D gene. The CDR3 totals 12 residues. V shed 4 bases and J shed 4 bases, with 9 bases lying between them. Germline values: CDR1 SGHKS, CDR2 YYEKEE (reference sequence). The CDR3 protein is CASSLVGYEQYF. For the CDR3, the DNA is TGTGCCAGCAGCCTCGTCGGGTACGAGCAGTACTTC.

V and J are TRBV23-1 and TRBJ2-3, with D perhaps matching TRBD2 (7 bases). TRBV23-1 is annotated as an ORF whose role is uncertain. V lost 4 bases and J lost 1, with 15 bases in between. The CDR3 spans 16 residues. CDR3 nucleotides: TGCGCCAGCAGTCTAATCCGGCGGGGGCGCACAGATACGCAGTATTTT. Translation: CASSLIRRGRTDTQYF.

In its sample, this clonotype was seen a few times. The chain uses TRBV29-1 and TRBJ1-1, with D possibly being TRBD1 (5 bases). The CDR3 is 14 residues long. V lost 3 bases and J 0 bases, leaving 11 bases between the germline ends. CDR1 and CDR2 from the germline V gene are SQVTM and ANQGSEA. CDR3 sequence reads: CSVETVTVNTEAFF. The CDR3 nucleotides read TGCAGCGTTGAGACAGTAACGGTGAACACTGAAGCTTTCTTT.

In its sample, this clonotype ranks as medium-sized (0.01 to 0.1%). Written as DNA, the CDR3 is TGCGCCAGCAGCTTGGCAGTGAGGAACCCCCGTGGACAGACCCAGTACTTC. Translated, it gives CASSLAVRNPRGQTQYF. The V and J genes are TRBV5-1 and TRBJ2-5; D uncertain. The germline gives CDR1 SGHRS, CDR2 YFSETQ. Trimming left V 0 bases short and J 6 bases short, with 21 bases between. CDR3 length: 17 amino acids.

This clonotype was seen ten or more times. The chain has TRBV28 and TRBJ2-7; 9 positions agree with TRBD1. J was trimmed by 1 base and V by 1 base; bases with no gene match: 5. Per the germline V gene, CDR1 is MDHEN and CDR2 is SYDVKM. CDR3 length equals 16 residues. The CDR3 nucleotides are TGTGCCAGCAGTTTATTAGGGACAGGGTTTTCCTACGAGCAGTACTTC. Its protein is CASSLLGTGFSYEQYF. Combining the CDR3 with reference TRBV28 and TRBJ2-7 gives the whole variable domain DVKVTQSSRYLVKRTGEKVFLECVQDMDHENMFWYRQDPGLGLRLIYFSYDVKMKEKGDIPEGYSVSREKKERFSLILESASTNQTSMYLCASSLLGTGFSYEQYFGPGTRLTVT.

This clonotype showed up just a few times. The CDR3 protein is CASSIVSSGGPGELFF. The DNA for the CDR3 is TGTGCCAGTAGTATAGTATCTAGCGGGGGACCCGGGGAGCTGTTTTTT. The chain combines TRBV19 with TRBJ2-2; TRBD2 agrees at 10 bases. After removal of 1 base from V and 6 bases from J, the junction contained 5 bases not matched to a gene. Germline V gene lookup returns CDR1 LNHDA and CDR2 SQIVND (reference sequence). The CDR3 has 16 residues. Full variable domain (outside the CDR3, taken from reference TRBV19 and TRBJ2-2): DGGITQSPKYLFRKEGQNVTLSCEQNLNHDAMYWYRQDPGQGLRLIYYSQIVNDFQKGDIAEGYSVSREKKESFPLTVTSAQKNPTAFYLCASSIVSSGGPGELFFGEGSRLTVL.

The chain recombines TRBV5-5 with TRBJ2-1; TRBD2 aligns across 9 bases. Per the germline V gene, CDR1 is SGHKS and CDR2 is YYEKEE (reference sequence). CDR3 length: 17 residues. V shed 4 bases, J shed 4 bases, and the junction held 12 bases outside the gene matches. CDR3 loop: CASSKTEAGGRYNEQFF. CDR3 in DNA: TGTGCCAGCAGCAAGACAGAAGCGGGGGGTAGGTACAATGAGCAGTTCTTC.

This clonotype was seen a handful of times. CDR3 sequence (DNA): TGTGCCAGCAGGACACAGCGGGGGGGCCGTAATGAGCAGTTCTTC. Amino acids: CASRTQRGGRNEQFF. The rearrangement joins TRBV11-2 to TRBJ2-1; 10 bases are shared with TRBD2. This CDR3 is 15 amino acids long. J lost 7 bases, V lost 6 bases, and 9 bases had no gene match. Per the germline V gene, CDR1 is SGHAT and CDR2 is FQNNGV.

This chain joins TRBV18 and TRBJ2-5, with D possibly being TRBD1 (6 bases). V lost 6 bases to trimming and J lost 4 bases, with 18 bases between them. This CDR3 has 15 amino acids. The V gene's germline CDR1 is KGHSH and CDR2 LQKENI. The CDR3 is CASSPQAQGGETQYF. CDR3 sequence (DNA): TGTGCCAGCTCCCCTCAGGCCCAAGGGGGAGAGACCCAGTACTTC.

This clonotype was detected ten times or more. The chain employs TRBV6-2 or TRBV6-3 and TRBJ2-2; 13 bases are shared with TRBD2. V was clipped by 6 bases and J by 2 bases; unmatched bases: 12. The V gene's germline CDR1 is MNHEY and CDR2 SVGEGT. The CDR3 consists of 19 residues. The CDR3, as DNA: TGTGCCAGCAGAACCCCCCGACTAGCGGGAGGTCTCAACACCGGGGAGCTGTTTTTT. This codes for CASRTPRLAGGLNTGELFF.

The V and J genes are TRBV6-5 and TRBJ2-5; possibly TRBD1 for D (6 bases). The CDR3 has 16 residues. V was shortened by 2 bases and J by 1 base, with 14 bases between the two germline ends. CDR1 and CDR2 from the germline V gene are MNHEY and SVGAGI. CDR3 amino acids: CASSYGSTGRQETQYF. As DNA, the CDR3 is TGTGCCAGCAGTTACGGATCGACAGGACGCCAAGAGACCCAGTACTTC.

This clonotype came up a few times. The rearrangement uses TRBV6-5 and TRBJ2-5; D not resolved. The CDR3 has 18 residues. Germline V gives CDR1 MNHEY, CDR2 SVGAGI. Trimming cost V 0 bases and J 5 bases, with 22 bases left between them. DNA of the CDR3: TGTGCCAGCAGTTACTCGCCCGCGCCCTTTGGGGTCGGCGAGACCCAGTACTTC. Translating it yields CASSYSPAPFGVGETQYF.

In this sample, this clonotype turned up many times. The CDR3 loop reads CASSEIGDTEAFF. The CDR3 nucleotides are TGTGCCAGCAGTGAGATAGGGGACACTGAAGCTTTCTTT. The rearrangement uses TRBV2 and TRBJ1-1, with D tentatively TRBD1 (5 bases). The CDR3 has 13 residues. V gave up 3 bases and J gave up 3 bases, with 8 bases separating them. CDR1 is SNHLY, CDR2 FYNNEI, per germline.

This clonotype is labeled medium-sized. V gene TRBV4-2 combines with J gene TRBJ2-7, with 8 bases lining up with TRBD2. The trim removed 0 bases at V and 2 bases at J, leaving 3 bases unmatched. CDR3 size: 15 residues. Germline assignment: CDR1 LGHNA and CDR2 YNFKEQ. The CDR3 region has the DNA TGTGCCAGCAGCCAAGATACTAGCGGAACCTACGAGCAGTACTTC. This encodes CASSQDTSGTYEQYF.

This rearrangement joins TRBV7-3 to TRBJ1-1, with 8 positions matching TRBD1. CDR3 size: 14 residues. V shed 5 bases, J shed 2 bases, and the junction held 4 bases outside the gene matches. From germline, CDR1 is SGHTA and CDR2 FQGTGA. The CDR3 protein is CASSPTGGNTEAFF. DNA of the CDR3: TGTGCCAGCAGCCCTACAGGGGGAAACACTGAAGCTTTCTTT.

This clonotype appeared many times. This sequence joins TRBV4-1 and TRBJ1-2; TRBD1 aligns across 7 bases. The junction had 6 bases not matched to a gene; V was cut back by 4 bases and J by 1 base. CDR3 length: 15 amino acids. Germline V gives CDR1 MGHRA, CDR2 YSYEKL. The CDR3 spells CASSPRTGINYGYTF. The CDR3 DNA reads TGCGCCAGCAGCCCGCGGACAGGTATTAACTATGGCTACACCTTC.

This clonotype was seen at least ten times. Here the CDR3 DNA reads TGTGCCAGCAGTTACCTAACACAGGGTCGCGGCTACACCTTC. Protein sequence: CASSYLTQGRGYTF. The chain couples TRBV6-2 or TRBV6-3 to TRBJ1-2; D might be TRBD1 (6 bases). Looked up from germline, CDR1 is MNHEY and CDR2 is SVGEGT. The CDR3 is 14 amino acids. V was clipped by 2 bases and J by 8 bases, with 15 bases between them.